The 18 T cell receptor beta chains below all came from one sample that was sequenced in a study of shared clonotypes between healthy human individuals. Only CD45RO-negative cells positively selected for CCR7 counted as naive CD8 cells, so terminally differentiated effector memory CD45RA+ cells were excluded. The repertoire was sequenced with immunoSEQ multiplex PCR; TCRdb's copy has only in-frame clones and lacks some. Here the sample spans around 2,000,000 clones, roughly 91% being singletons. The sample comprised naive CD8+ T cells from PBMCs. The origin of the receptors is a man aged 18 to 35 in good health. Some clones in this sample may be carry-over from other donors' samples.

This chain uses TRBV13 with TRBJ1-5; 9 positions match TRBD1. This CDR3 has 20 residues. Germline trimming cut 5 bases from V and 3 bases from J; bases unmatched to any gene: 20. The germline gives CDR1 PRHDT, CDR2 FYEKMQ (reference sequence). In DNA form, the CDR3 reads TGTGCCAGCAGCCCCTTAGCTGGGTGTCTGGACAGGGGTATCAATCAGCCCCAGCATTTT. It codes for CASSPLAGCLDRGINQPQHF.

The chain carries TRBV9 and TRBJ2-2; TRBD1 agrees at 7 bases. CDR3 length equals 14 residues. J lost 4 bases, V lost 2 bases, and 2 bases had no gene match. In germline, CDR1 is SGDLS, CDR2 YYNGEE. The CDR3 DNA follows: TGTGCCAGCAGCGTCCGACAGGGCACCGGGGAGCTGTTTTTT. The encoded protein is CASSVRQGTGELFF.

V and J are TRBV7-9 and TRBJ2-7; 7 bases map to TRBD2. V dropped 4 bases and J dropped 4; count of bases not matched to a gene: 10. Germline V gene sequence: CDR1 SEHNR, CDR2 FQNEAQ (reference sequence). There are 15 residues in the CDR3. The CDR3 sequence: CASSYDPGLQYEQYF. The DNA for the CDR3 is TGTGCCAGCAGCTATGACCCGGGACTACAGTACGAGCAGTACTTC.

V gene TRBV5-6 combines with J gene TRBJ2-1; D ambiguous. From germline, CDR1 is SGHDT and CDR2 YYEEEE. Trimming stripped 4 bases from V and 0 bases from J, with 11 bases between. The CDR3 sequence is 15 residues long. Here the CDR3 DNA reads TGTGCCAGCAGCACCCCCGAAGACTCCTACAATGAGCAGTTCTTC. This codes for CASSTPEDSYNEQFF. Full variable domain (missing parts from reference TRBV5-6 and TRBJ2-1): DAGVTQSPTHLIKTRGQQVTLRCSPKSGHDTVSWYQQALGQGPQFIFQYYEEEERQRGNFPDRFSGHQFPNYSSELNVNALLLGDSALYLCASSTPEDSYNEQFFGPGTRLTVL.

The rearrangement joins TRBV4-1 to TRBJ2-3, with 10 bases fitting TRBD1. V trimming: 0 bases; J trimming: 11 bases; junction bases outside the gene matches: 11. Germline V gene data show CDR1 as MGHRA and CDR2 as YSYEKL. The CDR3 spans 16 residues. The CDR3 region has the DNA TGCGCCAGCAGCCAAGAAATAAGGACAGGGGGTATTGAGCAGTATTTT. Protein: CASSQEIRTGGIEQYF.

The CDR3 DNA sequence: TGTGCCAGCAGCCGCACACTAGCGGGAAAGGCCGGGGAGCTGTTTTTT. Translated: CASSRTLAGKAGELFF. The chain is built from TRBV6-6 and TRBJ2-2; the match to TRBD2 covers 10 bases. V trimming: 6 bases; J trimming: 6 bases; junction bases outside the gene matches: 10. The CDR3 is 16 residues long. Germline lookup yields CDR1 MNHNY and CDR2 SVGAGI (reference sequence).

The V call is TRBV15, the J call TRBJ1-2; maybe TRBD1 (5 bases). The V end lost 5 bases, the J end lost 2 bases, and 24 bases lay between the germline ends. This CDR3 region has 18 residues. Looked up from germline, CDR1 is LNHNV and CDR2 is YYDKDF (reference sequence). CDR3 coding DNA: TGTGCCACCAGCGGAAGGAGCCCCCCCAGGGTCTCGAACTATGGCTACACCTTC. This encodes CATSGRSPPRVSNYGYTF. Based on the CDR3 plus reference TRBV15 and TRBJ1-2, the full variable domain is DAMVIQNPRYQVTQFGKPVTLSCSQTLNHNVMYWYQQKSSQAPKLLFHYYDKDFNNEADTPDNFQSRRPNTSFCFLDIRSPGLGDTAMYLCATSGRSPPRVSNYGYTFGSGTRLTVV.

This clone is a singleton in its sample. This chain's CDR3 is CASSSVDRGPGYGYTF. CDR3 in DNA: TGTGCCAGCAGCTCTGTGGACAGGGGGCCGGGCTATGGCTACACCTTC. V gene TRBV7-9 combines with J gene TRBJ1-2, with 11 bases lining up with TRBD1. Trimming took 4 bases from V and 4 from J; bases not matched to a gene: 8. The V gene's germline CDR1 is SEHNR and CDR2 FQNEAQ (reference sequence). The CDR3 extends over 16 amino acids.

V is TRBV28 and J is TRBJ1-2; 8 bases are a match to TRBD1. With 3 bases clipped from V and 8 bases from J, the junction kept 11 bases outside the gene matches. Germline-derived CDR1 and CDR2 are MDHEN and SYDVKM. This CDR3 contains 15 residues. The CDR3 DNA follows: TGTGCCAGCAGTTTCGCTCCCCAGGGGGCAGGGGGCTACACCTTC. Translated: CASSFAPQGAGGYTF.

V gene TRBV5-6 combines with J gene TRBJ2-7; D may be TRBD1 or TRBD2 (5 bases each). The CDR3 contains 16 residues. Germline CDR1 is SGHDT and CDR2 is YYEEEE. V lost 1 base and J 0 bases, leaving 14 bases between the germline ends. The CDR3 protein is CASSLLWGIDSYEQYF. As DNA, the CDR3 is TGTGCCAGCAGCTTGCTGTGGGGGATAGACTCCTACGAGCAGTACTTC.

For this clone: Additional DNA sequences in this sample encode the identical CDR3. The chain couples TRBV7-9 to TRBJ2-1; TRBD2 might be the D (5 bases). The CDR3 is 12 amino acids. In germline, CDR1 is SEHNR, CDR2 FQNEAQ (reference sequence). V was trimmed by 5 bases and J by 9 bases, leaving 11 bases between them. The CDR3 reads CASSPGRGEQFF. In DNA, the CDR3 is TGTGCCAGCAGCCCCGGACGGGGTGAGCAGTTCTTC. Looking up the rest from reference TRBV7-9 and TRBJ2-1 gives the full variable domain: DTGVSQNPRHKITKRGQNVTFRCDPISEHNRLYWYRQTLGQGPEFLTYFQNEAQLEKSRLLSDRFSAERPKGSFSTLEIQRTEQGDSAMYLCASSPGRGEQFFGPGTRLTVL.

The V gene is TRBV2, the J gene TRBJ2-3; no firm D call. With 1 base removed from V and 0 bases from J, the gap between germline ends came to 8 bases. The CDR3 has 15 amino acids. CDR1 SNHLY and CDR2 FYNNEI come from the germline V gene. CDR3 sequence reads: CASSEDNTSTDTQYF. Written as DNA, the CDR3 is TGTGCCAGCAGTGAAGATAACACTAGCACAGATACGCAGTATTTT.

The V gene is TRBV13, the J gene TRBJ2-7; maybe TRBD2 (6 bases). The CDR3 covers 15 residues. Germline CDR1 PRHDT, CDR2 FYEKMQ (reference sequence). Deletions cut 5 bases from V and 2 bases from J, with 16 bases between. The CDR3 sequence is CASSQNAGSTYEQYF. CDR3 bases: TGTGCCAGCAGCCAGAACGCCGGGAGTACCTACGAGCAGTACTTC.

The rearrangement uses TRBV27 and TRBJ2-7, with 13 nucleotides matching TRBD2. Trimming removed 2 bases from V and 5 bases from J; junction bases left unmatched: 3. Germline CDR1 MNHEY, CDR2 SMNVEV (reference sequence). The CDR3 sequence is 15 residues long. Written as DNA, the CDR3 is TGTGCCAGCAGTTTAGGACTAGCGGGAGAACACGAGCAGTACTTC. Translated: CASSLGLAGEHEQYF.

The chain joins TRBV19 to TRBJ1-5; D is unresolved. This CDR3 has 15 amino acids. The ends were cut back, 1 base at V and 1 base at J, with 8 bases in the middle. Looked up from germline, CDR1 is LNHDA and CDR2 is SQIVND (reference sequence). CDR3 in DNA: TGTGCCAGTAGTATAGGGATGGGCAGCAATCAGCCCCAGCATTTT. It translates to CASSIGMGSNQPQHF.

CDR3 coding DNA: TGCACCAGCAGCCAAGACGGGACAGATGAAGCTTTCTTT. Amino acid sequence: CTSSQDGTDEAFF. J is TRBJ1-1 and V is TRBV1; TRBD1, the table's D call, was not compared with the DNA. TRBV1 is given as a pseudogene. This CDR3 is 13 amino acids long.

J is TRBJ1-3 and V is TRBV6-5; the D gene is possibly TRBD1 (5 bases). This CDR3 is 15 amino acids long. V shed 2 bases and J shed 0 bases, with 8 bases lying between them. Germline CDR1 is MNHEY and CDR2 is SVGAGI. The CDR3 coding sequence is TGTGCCAGCAGTTACGACAGAATCTCTGGAAACACCATATATTTT. Translation: CASSYDRISGNTIYF.

This clone was observed a handful of times. The V call is TRBV30, the J call TRBJ1-5, with D tentatively TRBD1 (6 bases). The CDR3 totals 14 residues. Looked up from germline, CDR1 is GTSNPN and CDR2 is SVGIG (reference sequence). The V end lost 3 bases, the J end lost 7 bases, and 16 bases lay between the germline ends. CDR3 amino acids: CAWRSGTRDQPQHF. The DNA of the CDR3 is TGTGCCTGGAGATCCGGGACAAGAGACCAGCCCCAGCATTTT.